Listed here is a single TCR beta chain. This sample was taken from a study of blood T cell repertoires in COVID-19. This CDR3 has 14 residues. Germline V gene data show CDR1 as KGHSH and CDR2 as LQKENI. Trimming pared 1 base from V and 2 bases from J, leaving 8 bases between. Authors' data handling: Reference gene primer amplification yielded estimated nucleated cell counts. Here immunoSEQ multiplex PCR was the method, and the copy in TCRdb shows in-frame clones only, minus some. For V, J and clone size, that table is used; D and trimming come from the DNA. The table has 250,000 to 350,000 clones, over 75% seen once. Participants, about 18 to 90 years old, spanned about 26 US areas. Assignments of participants to cohorts depended upon their own reported clinical history.

Input material: PBMCs or T cells enriched from blood (not recorded which). The source is a young woman who had recovered from COVID-19. The chain links TRBV18 to TRBJ1-2, with D hard to call. In DNA, the CDR3 is TGTGCCAGCTCACCACGGGAGGCAAACTATGGCTACACCTTC. It codes for CASSPREANYGYTF.